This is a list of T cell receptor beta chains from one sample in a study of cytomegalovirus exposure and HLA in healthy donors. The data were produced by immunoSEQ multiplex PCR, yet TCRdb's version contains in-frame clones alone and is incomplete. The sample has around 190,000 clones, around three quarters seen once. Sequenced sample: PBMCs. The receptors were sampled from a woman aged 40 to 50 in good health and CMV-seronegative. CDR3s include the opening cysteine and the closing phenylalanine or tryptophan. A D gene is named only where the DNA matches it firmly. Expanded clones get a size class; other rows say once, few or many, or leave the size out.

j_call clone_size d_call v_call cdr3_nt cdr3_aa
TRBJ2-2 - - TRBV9 TGTGCCAGCAGCGTAGCTGACACCGGGGAGCTGTTTTTT CASSVADTGELFF
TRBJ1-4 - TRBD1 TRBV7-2 TGTGCCAGCAGCCACAGGGGGCTTGGTGAAAAACTGTTTTTT CASSHRGLGEKLFF
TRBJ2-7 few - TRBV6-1 TGTGCCAGCAGCTTCTACGAGCAGTACTTC CASSFYEQYF
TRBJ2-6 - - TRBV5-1 TGCGCCAGCAGCTTGGACAGTAGCTCTGGGGCCAACGTCCTGACTTTC CASSLDSSSGANVLTF
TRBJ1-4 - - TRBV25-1 TGTGCCAGCGGCCGGGACGGGGGGTCGGGTGTTGAAAAACTGTTTTTT CASGRDGGSGVEKLFF
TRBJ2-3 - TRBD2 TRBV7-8 TGTGCCAGCAGCAGCCGGACTAGCGGGGGCCGCACAGATACGCAGTATTTT CASSSRTSGGRTDTQYF
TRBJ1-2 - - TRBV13 TGTGCCAGCAGTCGTGGGGGCGGTGGCTATGGCTACACCTTC CASSRGGGGYGYTF
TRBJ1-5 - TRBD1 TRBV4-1 TGCGCCAGCAGCCCGTTGACCGGGACAGGGACGTATAGCAATCAGCCCCAGCATTTT CASSPLTGTGTYSNQPQHF
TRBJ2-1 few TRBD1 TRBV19 TGTGCCAGTAGCGACAGGGGCCACAATGAGCAGTTCTTC CASSDRGHNEQFF
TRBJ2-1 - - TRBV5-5 TGTGCCAGCAGCTTGATGACATACAATGAGCAGTTCTTC CASSLMTYNEQFF
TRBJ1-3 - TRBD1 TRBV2 TGTGCCAGCACCCGGGACAGGGTGTCCTCTGGAAACACCATATATTTT CASTRDRVSSGNTIYF
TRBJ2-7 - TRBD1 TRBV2 TGTGCCAGCACCAGGGACAGCTCCTACGAGCAGTACTTC CASTRDSSYEQYF
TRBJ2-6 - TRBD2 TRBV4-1 TGCGCCAGCAGCCAATTAGCGGGGACTGGGGCCAACGTCCTGACTTTC CASSQLAGTGANVLTF
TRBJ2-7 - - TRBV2 TGTGCCAGCAGCCAGGACGGGACCTACGAGCAGTACTTC CASSQDGTYEQYF
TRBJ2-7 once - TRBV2 TGTGCCAGCAGCCGGGATGCCTACGAGCAGTACTTC CASSRDAYEQYF
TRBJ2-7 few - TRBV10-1 TGCGCCAGCAGTGAGTCGGCGGACGGGGTATACGAGCAGTACTTC CASSESADGVYEQYF
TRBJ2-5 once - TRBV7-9 TGTGCCAGCAGCTCAGGGGGGGAGACCCAGTACTTC CASSSGGETQYF
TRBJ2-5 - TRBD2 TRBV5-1 TGCGCCAGCAGCTCTAGCGGGGGGGCCGGGACCCAGTACTTC CASSSSGGAGTQYF
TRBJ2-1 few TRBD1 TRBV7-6 TGTGCCAGCAGCTCAAGGGGGCTTGATGGCGATGAGCAGTTCTTC CASSSRGLDGDEQFF
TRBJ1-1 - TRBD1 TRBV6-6 TGTGCCAGCAGTTCCTCGACAGGGGGCGGTGAAGCTTTCTTT CASSSSTGGGEAFF
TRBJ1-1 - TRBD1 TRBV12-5 TGTGCTAGTGGTTTGGTCCGGGGGCCAGGGGGCACTGAAGCTTTCTTT CASGLVRGPGGTEAFF
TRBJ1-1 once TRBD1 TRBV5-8 TGTGCCAGCAGCTTTGGACAGGAGGTGGAGAACACTGAAGCTTTCTTT CASSFGQEVENTEAFF
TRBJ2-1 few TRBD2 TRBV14 TGTGCCAGCAGCCAGGGGGCGGGGGGGCCGTCCGAGCAGTTCTTC CASSQGAGGPSEQFF
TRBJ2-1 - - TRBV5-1 TGCGCCAGCAGCTTGGTGGTCGGTGAGCAGTTCTTC CASSLVVGEQFF
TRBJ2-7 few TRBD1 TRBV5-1 TGCGCCAGCAGCTTATCACCCACAGGGGGCTCCTACGAGCAGTACTTC CASSLSPTGGSYEQYF
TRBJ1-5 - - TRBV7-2 TGTGCCAGCAGCGCTGACAGTTATAGCAATCAGCCCCAGCATTTT CASSADSYSNQPQHF
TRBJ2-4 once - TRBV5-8 TGTGCCAGCAGCTTGGAGGTTCGGTCGGAGGACATTCAGTACTTC CASSLEVRSEDIQYF
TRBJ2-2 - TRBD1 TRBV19 TGTGCCAGTAGTATCCCCGGGACAGGGGGCACCGGGGAGCTGTTTTTT CASSIPGTGGTGELFF
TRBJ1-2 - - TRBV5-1 TGCGCCAGCAGCTTGGGCGACAATCTCCGACACTATGGCTACACCTTC CASSLGDNLRHYGYTF
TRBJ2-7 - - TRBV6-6 TGTGCCAGCACCAGCGAAGTCGAGCAGTACTTC CASTSEVEQYF
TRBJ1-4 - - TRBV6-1 TGTGCCAGCAGTGAGAGACAGCTTGGTGAAAAACTGTTTTTT CASSERQLGEKLFF
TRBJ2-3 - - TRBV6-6 TGTGCCAGCAGAAAAGAGGCGGGGGCTACAGATACGCAGTATTTT CASRKEAGATDTQYF
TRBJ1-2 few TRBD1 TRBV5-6 TGTGCCAGCAGCTACGGACAGGGCCGAGATGGCTACACCTTC CASSYGQGRDGYTF
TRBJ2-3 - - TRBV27 TGTGCCAGCAGTTTAACCTTTGCGGGCTCTAGCACAGATACGCAGTATTTT CASSLTFAGSSTDTQYF
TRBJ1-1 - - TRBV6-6 TGTGCCAGCAGTTACGGGACATCGAACACTGAAGCTTTCTTT CASSYGTSNTEAFF
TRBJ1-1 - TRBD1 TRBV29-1 TGCAGCGTGGCCGACAGGGAAGCTGAAGCTTTCTTT CSVADREAEAFF
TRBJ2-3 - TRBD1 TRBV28 TGTGCCAGCAGTTTACAGGGGACAGCAGATACGCAGTATTTT CASSLQGTADTQYF
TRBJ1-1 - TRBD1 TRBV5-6 TGTGCCAGCAGACCTACAGGGGTTGGGATGAACACTGAAGCTTTCTTT CASRPTGVGMNTEAFF
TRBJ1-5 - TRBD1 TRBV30 TGTGCCTGGAGTGAGGACAGGAACAATCAGCCCCAGCATTTT CAWSEDRNNQPQHF
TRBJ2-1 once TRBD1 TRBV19 TGTGCCAGTAGTATATCGGGGACAGGGGGACGGGAGCAGTTCTTC CASSISGTGGREQFF
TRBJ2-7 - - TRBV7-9 TGTGCCAGCAGCTCCGGACAGATGTCCTACGAGCAGTACTTC CASSSGQMSYEQYF
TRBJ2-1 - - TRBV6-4 TGTGCCAGCAGTGACTCTAGCGGAAATGAGCAGTTCTTC CASSDSSGNEQFF
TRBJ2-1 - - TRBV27 TGTGCCAGCAGCCCTACAGGGATCGGGGGGTCCTACAATGAGCAGTTCTTC CASSPTGIGGSYNEQFF
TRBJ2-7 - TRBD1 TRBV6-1 TGTGCCAGCAACATGGACAGGGTCCTTCTCGAGCAGTACTTC CASNMDRVLLEQYF
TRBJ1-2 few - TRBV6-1 TGTGCCAGCAGCCGGACAGCATCTAACTATGGCTACACCTTC CASSRTASNYGYTF
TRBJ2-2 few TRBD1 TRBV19 TGTGCCAGTAGAGGACAGGGGTCGAATGCCGGGGAGCTGTTTTTT CASRGQGSNAGELFF
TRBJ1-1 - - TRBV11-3 TGTACCAGCAGCTTACTTTTAGGGACTCCGAACACTGAAGCTTTCTTT CTSSLLLGTPNTEAFF
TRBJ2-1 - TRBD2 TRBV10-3 TGTGCCATCAGTGAGTCAACTAGCGGGATGTACAATGAGCAGTTCTTC CAISESTSGMYNEQFF
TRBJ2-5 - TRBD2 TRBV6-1 TGTGCCAGCAGTAACAGCGGGGGGGGAGAGACCCAGTACTTC CASSNSGGGETQYF
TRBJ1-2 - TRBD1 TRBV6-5 TGTGCCAGCAGTTCAGAAAGACAGGGGGCCTACTATGGCTACACCTTC CASSSERQGAYYGYTF
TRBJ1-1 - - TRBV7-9 TGTGCCAGCAGCAGGGGACACAAGAACACTGAAGCTTTCTTT CASSRGHKNTEAFF
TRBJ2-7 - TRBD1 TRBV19 TGTGCCAGTAGCACCCGACAGGGGGCCTTTTTCTACGAGCAGTACTTC CASSTRQGAFFYEQYF
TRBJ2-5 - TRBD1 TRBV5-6 TGTGCCAGCAGCCCGTGGACAGGGGGAGAGACCCAGTACTTC CASSPWTGGETQYF
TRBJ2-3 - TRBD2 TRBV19 TGTGCCAGTAGTTCTAGGACTAGCGGGAGGAATCACCTTAGCACAGATACGCAGTATTTT CASSSRTSGRNHLSTDTQYF
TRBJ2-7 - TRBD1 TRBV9 TGTGCCAGCAGCGTGGGGACAGGCCCTTCCTACGAGCAGTACTTC CASSVGTGPSYEQYF